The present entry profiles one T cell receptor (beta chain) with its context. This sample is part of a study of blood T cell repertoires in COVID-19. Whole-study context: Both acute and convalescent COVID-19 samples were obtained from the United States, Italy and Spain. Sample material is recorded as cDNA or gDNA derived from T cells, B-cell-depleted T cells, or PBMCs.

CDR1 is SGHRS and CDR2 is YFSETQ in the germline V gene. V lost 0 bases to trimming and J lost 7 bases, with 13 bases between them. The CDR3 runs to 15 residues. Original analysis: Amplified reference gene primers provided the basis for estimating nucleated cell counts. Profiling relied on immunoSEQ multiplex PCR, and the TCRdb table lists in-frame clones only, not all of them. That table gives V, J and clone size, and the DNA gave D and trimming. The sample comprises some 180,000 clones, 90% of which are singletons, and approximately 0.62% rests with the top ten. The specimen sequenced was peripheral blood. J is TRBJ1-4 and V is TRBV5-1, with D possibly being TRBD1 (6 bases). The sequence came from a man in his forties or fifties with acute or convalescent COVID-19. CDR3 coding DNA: TGCGCCAGCAGCTTGGTCGGGGGGCAGGGTGAAAAACTGTTTTTT. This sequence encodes CASSLVGGQGEKLFF.